The rows below give T cell receptor beta chains drawn from one sample of a study of cytomegalovirus exposure and HLA in healthy donors. Produced via immunoSEQ multiplex PCR; TCRdb's table is partial and in-frame only. The clone table shows 41,000 or so clones, with the ten largest holding 6.2%. The sequenced sample was PBMCs. The receptors here all came from a man aged 25 to 40 in good health and CMV-seronegative. Each CDR3 is given with its conserved first and last residue. The D gene is left open where the match is weak.

V,D,J,CDR3,DNA
TRBV25-1,.,TRBJ1-2,CASSEPSLVGGYTF,TGTGCCAGCAGTGAACCCTCACTAGTTGGTGGCTACACCTTC
TRBV4-2,.,TRBJ2-7,CASSQEYQQPYEQYF,TGTGCCAGCAGCCAAGAATATCAACAGCCCTACGAGCAGTACTTC
TRBV7-9,.,TRBJ2-7,CASSAEIWFNEQYF,TGTGCCAGCAGCGCGGAAATTTGGTTCAACGAGCAGTACTTC
TRBV5-5,.,TRBJ1-2,CASSRNRDYGYTF,TGTGCCAGCAGTCGTAACAGGGACTATGGCTACACCTTC
TRBV4-1,.,TRBJ2-7,CASSQFERAYEQYF,TGCGCCAGCAGCCAATTTGAGCGGGCCTACGAGCAGTACTTC
TRBV7-8,TRBD1,TRBJ1-2,CASSQDRNYGYTF,TGTGCCAGCAGCCAGGACAGGAACTATGGCTACACCTTC
TRBV9,TRBD2,TRBJ2-3,CASSRGLAGVADTQYF,TGTGCCAGCAGCCGGGGACTAGCGGGAGTCGCAGATACGCAGTATTTT
TRBV11-1,.,TRBJ1-1,CASSSVGARVNTEAFF,TGTGCCAGCAGCTCTGTGGGGGCGAGAGTGAACACTGAAGCTTTCTTT
TRBV5-1,.,TRBJ2-1,CASSLGGSKNSYNEQFF,TGCGCCAGCAGCTTGGGAGGAAGTAAGAACTCCTACAATGAGCAGTTCTTC
TRBV5-1,.,TRBJ1-2,CASSLVQGKTNYGYTF,TGCGCCAGCAGCTTGGTCCAGGGAAAAACTAACTATGGCTACACCTTC
TRBV7-9,.,TRBJ1-4,CASSSFGAAAEKLFF,TGTGCCAGCAGCTCATTCGGAGCGGCGGCAGAAAAACTGTTTTTT
TRBV6-1,.,TRBJ1-1,CASRGGVTEAFF,TGTGCCAGCAGGGGGGGGGTTACTGAAGCTTTCTTT
TRBV6-5,TRBD2,TRBJ2-3,CASSQRTSVDKQYF,TGTGCCAGCAGTCAGCGGACTAGCGTCGATAAGCAGTATTTT
TRBV27,.,TRBJ1-2,CASRTTTGQGPYGYTF,TGTGCCAGCCGAACGACCACCGGCCAGGGGCCCTATGGCTACACCTTC
TRBV7-9,.,TRBJ2-7,CASSGAEQYF,TGTGCCAGCAGCGGGGCGGAGCAGTACTTC
TRBV6-5,.,TRBJ1-4,CASSYDTGIERELFF,TGTGCCAGCAGTTACGACACAGGGATTGAAAGGGAACTGTTTTTT
TRBV18,.,TRBJ1-3,CASSPNTVSGNTIYF,TGTGCCAGCTCACCAAATACTGTCTCTGGAAACACCATATATTTT
TRBV7-9,.,TRBJ1-1,CASRWQENTEAFF,TGTGCCAGCAGGTGGCAGGAGAACACTGAAGCTTTCTTT
TRBV2,TRBD1,TRBJ2-4,CASRKDRGGTKNIQYF,TGTGCCAGCAGAAAGGACAGGGGAGGAACCAAAAACATTCAGTACTTC
TRBV28,TRBD1,TRBJ1-2,CASSPNAGQGGYGYTF,TGTGCCAGCAGTCCTAATGCGGGACAGGGGGGTTATGGCTACACCTTC
TRBV19,.,TRBJ2-7,CASSISGPNYEQYF,TGTGCCAGTAGTATTTCAGGGCCTAACTACGAGCAGTACTTC
TRBV2,TRBD1,TRBJ2-7,CASSDWDSSYEQYF,TGTGCCAGCAGTGACTGGGACAGCTCCTACGAGCAGTACTTC
TRBV5-1,.,TRBJ1-2,CASSPEAGTYYGYTF,TGCGCCAGCAGTCCCGAAGCGGGCACCTACTATGGCTACACCTTC
TRBV10-1,TRBD2,TRBJ2-1,CATQAGAWNEQFF,TGCGCCACTCAAGCGGGAGCGTGGAATGAGCAGTTCTTC
TRBV10-3,TRBD2,TRBJ2-7,CAIRDWITTTSGRALVAHEQYF,TGTGCCATCAGGGACTGGATTACAACGACTAGCGGGAGGGCACTAGTCGCCCACGAGCAGTACTTC
TRBV5-1,TRBD1,TRBJ1-1,CASSLEGAGMNTEAFF,TGCGCCAGCAGCTTGGAGGGGGCGGGAATGAACACTGAAGCTTTCTTT
TRBV19,TRBD2,TRBJ2-7,CASSPLAGAGPYEQYF,TGTGCCAGTAGTCCCCTAGCGGGGGCCGGACCTTACGAGCAGTACTTC
TRBV7-8,.,TRBJ1-2,CASGTGTSEGYTF,TGTGCCAGCGGCACCGGGACAAGCGAGGGCTACACCTTC
TRBV27,.,TRBJ2-6,CASSPAPGANVLTF,TGTGCCAGCAGCCCCGCGCCTGGGGCCAACGTCCTGACTTTC
TRBV5-6,TRBD1,TRBJ2-7,CASSPGTGRWAYEQYF,TGTGCCAGCAGCCCCGGGACAGGGAGGTGGGCCTACGAGCAGTACTTC
TRBV18,TRBD1,TRBJ1-6,CASSLRDRANSPLHF,TGTGCCAGCTCACTTCGGGACAGGGCAAATTCACCCCTCCACTTT
TRBV7-9,.,TRBJ1-5,CASSLGPTGSRNQPQHF,TGTGCCAGCAGCTTAGGACCCACAGGGTCGCGGAATCAGCCCCAGCATTTT
TRBV7-2,.,TRBJ1-5,CASSSYSNQPQHF,TGTGCCAGCAGCTCCTATAGCAATCAGCCCCAGCATTTT
TRBV28,.,TRBJ1-1,CASSFYRQVTEAFF,TGTGCCAGCAGTTTTTATCGGCAGGTCACTGAAGCTTTCTTT
TRBV6-1,.,TRBJ1-2,CASSASGGAVYGYTF,TGTGCCAGCAGTGCATCTGGGGGCGCGGTCTATGGCTACACCTTC
TRBV6-6,TRBD1,TRBJ2-7,CASSIGTGVVEQYF,TGTGCCAGCAGCATCGGGACAGGGGTGGTGGAGCAGTACTTC
TRBV18,TRBD2,TRBJ2-5,CASSGLAGSQETQYF,TGTGCCAGCTCCGGGCTAGCGGGATCCCAAGAGACCCAGTACTTC
TRBV7-9,TRBD1,TRBJ2-5,CASSLGQGVQETQYF,TGTGCCAGCAGCTTAGGACAGGGGGTACAAGAGACCCAGTACTTC
TRBV29-1,.,TRBJ1-2,CSVPGTGTYGYTF,TGCAGCGTTCCCGGGACGGGGACTTACGGCTACACCTTC
TRBV6-5,.,TRBJ1-2,CASSYSRELGGYTF,TGTGCCAGCAGTTACTCGCGGGAGCTGGGTGGCTACACCTTC
TRBV5-8,TRBD1,TRBJ1-1,CASSLDRVTEAFF,TGTGCCAGCAGCCTAGACAGGGTAACTGAAGCTTTCTTT
TRBV30,.,TRBJ2-2,CACLTWIGELFF,TGTGCCTGTCTGACTTGGATCGGGGAGCTGTTTTTT
TRBV7-9,.,TRBJ1-5,CASSFEGTQPQHF,TGTGCCAGCAGCTTCGAGGGAACTCAGCCCCAGCATTTT
TRBV4-3,.,TRBJ1-2,CASSQERGYGYTF,TGCGCCAGCAGCCAAGAGAGAGGCTATGGCTACACCTTC
TRBV18,TRBD1,TRBJ2-7,CAPRPGQGGEQYF,TGTGCCCCCCGCCCCGGACAGGGGGGCGAGCAGTACTTC
TRBV5-1,.,TRBJ2-7,CASSSWQDYEQYF,TGCGCCAGCAGCTCGTGGCAGGACTACGAGCAGTACTTC
TRBV4-1,TRBD1,TRBJ2-1,CASSQGGTEYNEQFF,TGCGCCAGCAGCCAAGGGGGGACAGAGTACAATGAGCAGTTCTTC
TRBV7-6,TRBD2,TRBJ2-7,CASSPTVAGLFEQSF,TGTGCCAGCAGCCCAACAGTAGCGGGGCTCTTCGAGCAGTCCTTC
TRBV5-1,.,TRBJ2-1,CASSAGLWGVADNEQFF,TGCGCCAGCAGCGCGGGTTTGTGGGGTGTTGCCGACAATGAGCAGTTCTTC
TRBV7-9,.,TRBJ1-2,CASSFDRYYGYTF,TGTGCCAGCAGCTTCGACAGGTACTATGGCTACACCTTC
TRBV25-1,.,TRBJ1-2,CASSEPRGATYGYTF,TGTGCCAGCAGTGAACCCCGGGGAGCGACCTATGGCTACACCTTC
TRBV5-1,.,TRBJ1-1,CASSLTGSGAFF,TGCGCCAGCAGCCTCACGGGGAGTGGGGCTTTCTTT
TRBV9,.,TRBJ2-1,CASSVFSGLGYNEQFF,TGTGCCAGCAGCGTCTTCAGCGGGCTGGGGTACAATGAGCAGTTCTTC
TRBV7-9,.,TRBJ2-7,CASSPGTVDEQYF,TGTGCCAGCAGCCCCGGGACTGTCGACGAGCAGTACTTC
TRBV29-1,.,TRBJ2-2,CSVGERHTNTGELFF,TGCAGCGTTGGGGAGAGACACACGAACACCGGGGAGCTGTTTTTT